One sample yielded the 14 T cell receptor beta chains listed below, sequenced in a study of OX40 agonist ivuxolimab in advanced cancers. Data came from immunoSEQ multiplex PCR; TCRdb stores just in-frame clones and leaves some out. The sample records 70,000 to 95,000 clones, approximately 85% being singletons. The material was CD4+ or CD8+ T cells sorted from blood, obtained in a trial of the OX40 agonist ivuxolimab. The receptors stem from an adult with an advanced solid tumor such as melanoma, head and neck, liver or kidney cancer.

J is TRBJ2-2 and V is TRBV6-4, with D perhaps being TRBD1 or TRBD2 (5 bases each). Deletions cut 3 bases from V and 1 base from J, with 6 bases between. Germline V lookup: CDR1 MRHNA, CDR2 SNTAGT. The CDR3 runs to 14 residues. The CDR3 is CASSEGVNTGELFF. The CDR3, as DNA: TGTGCCAGCAGTGAGGGGGTGAACACCGGGGAGCTGTTTTTT.

V gene TRBV11-1 combines with J gene TRBJ2-6; unclear D gene. The CDR3 totals 17 residues. Germline-derived CDR1 and CDR2 are SGHAT and FQDESV (reference sequence). The ends were cut back, 5 bases at V and 0 bases at J, with 14 bases in the middle. The CDR3 coding sequence is TGTGCCAGCAGCCTAAACTACGGAAGCTCTGGGGCCAACGTCCTGACTTTC. It encodes CASSLNYGSSGANVLTF.

The chain has TRBV11-2 and TRBJ2-7; the match to TRBD2 covers 13 bases. V lost 2 bases and J lost 6; bases outside the gene matches: 16. CDR3 length: 19 residues. The germline V gene has CDR1 SGHAT and CDR2 FQNNGV. The CDR3 reads CASSLRALTSGRAKSEQYF. The CDR3 DNA follows: TGTGCCAGCAGCTTAAGAGCCCTCACTAGCGGGAGGGCCAAGTCCGAGCAGTACTTC.

The gene calls are TRBV7-2 and TRBJ2-3; no firm D call. The germline gives CDR1 SGHTA, CDR2 FQGNSA. This CDR3 region has 15 residues. Trimming took off 1 base at V and 0 bases at J, with 8 bases between the two ends. The CDR3 protein is CASSLDHTSTDTQYF. The CDR3 DNA sequence: TGTGCCAGCAGCTTAGACCATACTAGCACAGATACGCAGTATTTT.

This clone occurred a few times. The chain is built from TRBV9 and TRBJ1-3, with D maybe TRBD1 (6 bases). The CDR3 is made up of 16 amino acids. Trimming removed 3 bases from V and 0 bases from J, with 13 bases in between. CDR1 and CDR2 (germline): SGDLS, YYNGEE. The CDR3 DNA sequence: TGTGCCAGCAGCGCCGGGACACCGAGCTCTGGAAACACCATATATTTT. Residues: CASSAGTPSSGNTIYF.

Only a few counts were recorded for this clone. V gene TRBV28 combines with J gene TRBJ2-7; maybe TRBD2 (7 bases). Per the germline V gene, CDR1 is MDHEN and CDR2 is SYDVKM. This CDR3 region has 15 residues. The V end lost 5 bases, the J end lost 2 bases, and 16 bases lay between the germline ends. The CDR3 DNA reads as TGTGCCAGCAGTATAGGGGGGGCGAGGGCCTACGAGCAGTACTTC. Translated: CASSIGGARAYEQYF.

This clone was observed a single time. This CDR3 is CASSEGPVNYGYTF. The CDR3 nucleotides are TGTGCCAGCAGCGAGGGACCGGTAAACTATGGCTACACCTTC. The V and J genes are TRBV11-2 and TRBJ1-2, with TRBD1 as a possible D gene (5 bases). There are 14 residues in the CDR3. Trimming took off 5 bases at V and 2 bases at J, with 12 bases between the two ends. Germline CDR1 is SGHAT and CDR2 is FQNNGV.

CDR3 sequence (DNA): TGTGCCAGAAGTTGCTCTCCTAACGAGCAGTACTTC. This encodes CARSCSPNEQYF. The rearrangement uses TRBV5-3 and TRBJ2-7; no definite D call. TRBV5-3 is designated an ORF whose function remains uncertain. Deletions cut 5 bases from V and 5 bases from J, with 11 bases between. The CDR3 totals 12 residues.

The V gene is TRBV18, the J gene TRBJ2-7, with unresolved D. Germline CDR1 is KGHSH and CDR2 is LQKENI. V was cut by 6 bases and J by 1 base, with 7 bases left in between. CDR3 length equals 12 residues. This CDR3 reads CASSQESYEQYF. DNA of the CDR3: TGTGCCAGCTCTCAGGAATCCTACGAGCAGTACTTC.

Ten or more counts support this clone. This chain connects TRBV15 to TRBJ2-2; 8 nucleotides align to TRBD2. This CDR3 region has 16 residues. Germline-derived CDR1 and CDR2 are LNHNV and YYDKDF (reference sequence). J was trimmed by 7 bases and V by 1 base; bases with no gene match: 8. CDR3 loop: CATSRGGSGNGGELFF. In DNA form, the CDR3 reads TGTGCCACCAGCAGAGGGGGTAGCGGGAATGGCGGGGAGCTGTTTTTT.

The genes are TRBV2 and TRBJ2-5; either TRBD1 or TRBD2 may supply D (5 bases each). The CDR3 totals 14 residues. Trimming removed 8 bases from V and 2 bases from J, with 15 bases in between. CDR1 SNHLY and CDR2 FYNNEI come from the germline V gene. CDR3 residues: CASGGLGTQETQYF. The CDR3 coding sequence is TGTGCCAGCGGGGGTCTAGGAACTCAAGAGACCCAGTACTTC. The full variable domain, rest sourced from reference TRBV2 and TRBJ2-5, is EPEVTQTPSHQVTQMGQEVILRCVPISNHLYFYWYRQILGQKVEFLVSFYNNEISEKSEIFDDQFSVERPDGSNFTLKIRSTKLEDSAMYFCASGGLGTQETQYFGPGTRLLVL.

The rearrangement joins TRBV6-5 to TRBJ2-3; D is unresolved. Deletions cut 0 bases from V and 3 bases from J, with 4 bases between. This CDR3 region has 13 residues. Germline-derived CDR1 and CDR2 are MNHEY and SVGAGI. The CDR3 DNA sequence: TGTGCCAGCAGTTACTCTCAGACAGATACGCAGTATTTT. Its translation: CASSYSQTDTQYF.

The V gene is TRBV9, the J gene TRBJ2-2; unclear D gene. Germline loops: CDR1 SGDLS, CDR2 YYNGEE. The CDR3 has 14 amino acids. The V end lost 0 bases, the J end lost 7 bases, and 10 bases lay between the germline ends. CDR3 in DNA: TGTGCCAGCAGCGTAGCGGGTAATGTCGGGGAGCTGTTTTTT. Translated, it gives CASSVAGNVGELFF.

This clone occurred a few times. V usage is TRBV7-3 and J usage is TRBJ2-2, with TRBD1 identical over 10 bases. Trimming took 3 bases from V and 3 from J; bases not matched to a gene: 4. The CDR3 sequence is 16 residues long. Germline lookup yields CDR1 SGHTA and CDR2 FQGTGA. This chain's CDR3 is CASSLTGGADTGELFF. Here the CDR3 DNA reads TGTGCCAGCAGCTTGACAGGGGGCGCTGACACCGGGGAGCTGTTTTTT. Supplemented by reference TRBV7-3 and TRBJ2-2, the full variable domain reads GAGVSQTPSNKVTEKGKYVELRCDPISGHTALYWYRQSLGQGPEFLIYFQGTGAADDSGLPNDRFFAVRPEGSVSTLKIQRTERGDSAVYLCASSLTGGADTGELFFGEGSRLTVL.